This passage covers 19 T cell receptor beta chains from one sample sequenced in a study of T-cell reconstitution after alpha-beta-depleted transplantation in children. Researchers prepared the TCRbeta library using unique molecular identifiers, the study reports. MiXCR, applied by TCRdb to the PCR reads, yields one record per CDR3 protein. The data hold fewer than 550,000 distinct CDR3 sequences, with 10% to 12% observed a single time. This sample comprised PBMCs, mostly from graft donor cells, obtained 180 days after TCRalphabeta/CD19-depleted stem cell transplant. These receptors were collected from a female patient aged 2-10 years who had a stem cell transplant for aplastic anemia, so the T cells may come from the graft donor.

The chain couples TRBV6-1 to TRBJ2-7, with D uncertain. Trimming pared 3 bases from V and 0 bases from J, leaving 15 bases between. This CDR3 contains 16 residues. Germline V lookup: CDR1 MNHNS, CDR2 SASEGT. The DNA for the CDR3 is TGTGCCAGCAGTGATGATGGACCGCCGAGCTCCTACGAGCAGTACTTC. Translation: CASSDDGPPSSYEQYF.

This clonotype was picked up many times. This rearrangement joins TRBV7-2 to TRBJ1-2; possibly TRBD1 for D (5 bases). The CDR3 runs to 14 residues. Trimming stripped 5 bases from V and 6 bases from J, with 16 bases between. Looked up from germline, CDR1 is SGHTA and CDR2 is FQGNSA. CDR3: CASSRDSTDNGYTF. In DNA form, the CDR3 reads TGTGCCAGCAGCCGAGACAGCACAGACAATGGCTACACCTTC.

This clonotype was recorded a few times. The chain combines TRBV20-1 with TRBJ2-4, with D possibly called TRBD1 or TRBD2 (6 bases each). Deletions cut 6 bases from V and 6 bases from J, with 15 bases between. CDR3 length equals 13 residues. CDR1 and CDR2 from the germline V gene are DFQATT and SNEGSKA (reference sequence). The CDR3 DNA is TGCAGTGCCCCCATGGAGGGGGGAAACATTCAGTACTTC. Its translation: CSAPMEGGNIQYF.

There are a few counts of this clonotype. The CDR3 region is CASSYDGEETQYF. The CDR3 bases are TGTGCCAGCAGTTACGACGGGGAAGAGACCCAGTACTTC. V gene TRBV6-2 or TRBV6-3 combines with J gene TRBJ2-5, with D tentatively TRBD2 (5 bases). The length of the CDR3 is 13 residues. From germline, CDR1 is MNHEY and CDR2 SVGEGT. V was clipped by 2 bases and J by 3 bases, with 7 bases between them.

In its sample, this clonotype was seen a few times. This rearrangement joins TRBV18 to TRBJ2-7, with TRBD2 matching 8 bases. J gave up 2 bases and V 4 bases, and 4 bases lay outside the gene matches. CDR1 and CDR2 (germline): KGHSH, LQKENI. There are 14 residues in the CDR3. The chain's CDR3 is CASSQGSGAYEQYF. The CDR3 DNA reads as TGTGCCAGCTCACAGGGTAGCGGGGCCTACGAGCAGTACTTC. Looking up the rest from reference TRBV18 and TRBJ2-7 gives the full variable domain: NAGVMQNPRHLVRRRGQEARLRCSPMKGHSHVYWYRQLPEEGLKFMVYLQKENIIDESGMPKERFSAEFPKEGPSILRIQQVVRGDSAAYFCASSQGSGAYEQYFGPGTRLTVT.

This clonotype appeared a few times. V gene TRBV20-1 combines with J gene TRBJ2-2; 7 bases align to TRBD2. After removal of 6 bases from V and 0 bases from J, the junction contained 4 bases not matched to a gene. The CDR3 runs 14 residues. CDR1 and CDR2 from the germline V gene are DFQATT and SNEGSKA (reference sequence). The CDR3 loop is CSARRGANTGELFF. CDR3 in DNA: TGCAGTGCCCGTCGGGGGGCGAACACCGGGGAGCTGTTTTTT.

J is TRBJ1-5 and V is TRBV20-1; D is perhaps TRBD1 (6 bases). CDR1 and CDR2 (germline): DFQATT, SNEGSKA (reference sequence). The CDR3 length is 14 residues. Trimming took 4 bases from V and 6 from J, leaving 16 bases between them. The CDR3 reads CSANSGTLGQPQHF. DNA for the CDR3: TGCAGTGCTAATTCCGGGACACTAGGTCAGCCCCAGCATTTT.

The rearrangement links TRBV11-1 to TRBJ2-3; 16 bases match TRBD2. The CDR3 has 18 residues. Trimming took 3 bases from V and 4 from J; bases not matched to a gene: 7. CDR1 is SGHAT and CDR2 is FQDESV in the germline V gene (reference sequence). The chain's CDR3 is CASSLEGLAGGPADTQYF. In DNA, the CDR3 is TGTGCCAGCAGCTTGGAGGGACTAGCGGGAGGGCCAGCAGATACGCAGTATTTT.

This clonotype was recorded at least ten times. The V gene is TRBV20-1, the J gene TRBJ2-1; TRBD2 might be the D (6 bases). The CDR3 has 13 amino acids. The germline gives CDR1 DFQATT, CDR2 SNEGSKA (reference sequence). The V end was cut by 5 bases, the J end by 4 bases, with 12 bases between. CDR3 loop: CSAGGTRYNEQFF. The CDR3 coding sequence is TGCAGTGCTGGAGGGACTCGGTACAATGAGCAGTTCTTC.

This clonotype turned up a few times. The rearrangement uses TRBV5-1 and TRBJ2-1; TRBD2 is a possible D gene (5 bases). Trimming shortened V by 2 bases and J by 2 bases, and 14 bases separated the two germline ends. CDR3 length: 16 residues. Per the germline V gene, CDR1 is SGHRS and CDR2 is YFSETQ. CDR3 sequence (DNA): TGCGCCAGCAGCTTTTTTAGCGCGGCAGCCTACAATGAGCAGTTCTTC. This translates into CASSFFSAAAYNEQFF.

This clonotype was seen many times. This rearrangement joins TRBV7-9 to TRBJ2-3; a possible D gene is TRBD2 (5 bases). From germline, CDR1 is SEHNR and CDR2 FQNEAQ (reference sequence). Trimming stripped 8 bases from V and 2 bases from J, with 5 bases between. CDR3 length: 11 amino acids. The CDR3 protein is CASLATDTQYF. The CDR3 DNA reads TGTGCCAGCCTAGCCACAGATACGCAGTATTTT.

This clonotype was detected only a few times. The chain links TRBV12-5 to TRBJ2-3; a weak D match, TRBD1 (6 bases). The CDR3 sequence is 16 residues long. CDR1 and CDR2 from the germline V gene are LGHNT and FRNRAP. V shed 1 base and J shed 4 bases, with 15 bases lying between them. This CDR3 is CASGLDWGRDSDTQYF. Written as DNA, the CDR3 is TGTGCTAGTGGTTTGGACTGGGGGCGAGACTCAGATACGCAGTATTTT.

Ten or more counts support this clonotype. The chain couples TRBV11-2 to TRBJ2-1; a weak D match, TRBD1 (5 bases). Germline V CDR1 and CDR2: SGHAT, FQNNGV. V lost 6 bases and J 8 bases, leaving 14 bases between the germline ends. This CDR3 is 13 amino acids long. DNA of the CDR3: TGTGCCAGCAGGGACCAGGGTGGGCATGAGCAGTTCTTC. Its protein is CASRDQGGHEQFF.

In this sample, this clonotype turned up a few times. V and J are TRBV7-2 and TRBJ2-2, with D hard to call. CDR1 and CDR2 (germline): SGHTA, FQGNSA. The V end was cut by 0 bases, the J end by 0 bases, with 5 bases between. This CDR3 is built from 15 residues. In DNA, the CDR3 is TGTGCCAGCAGCTTAGCGTACGCGAACACCGGGGAGCTGTTTTTT. Translating gives CASSLAYANTGELFF.

The CDR3 here is CATAGAGLFNEQFF. Here the CDR3 DNA reads TGTGCCACCGCGGGAGCGGGATTATTTAATGAGCAGTTCTTC. J is TRBJ2-1 and V is TRBV6-2 or TRBV6-3; 7 positions match TRBD2. In germline, CDR1 is MNHEY, CDR2 SVGEGT. Unmatched junction bases numbered 13, after V lost 10 bases and J lost 7 bases. There are 14 residues in the CDR3.

The chain couples TRBV10-3 to TRBJ1-4, with 7 nucleotides matching TRBD1. CDR3 length equals 16 residues. With 6 bases clipped from V and 3 bases from J, the junction kept 10 bases outside the gene matches. Germline loops: CDR1 ENHRY, CDR2 SYGVKD. The CDR3 coding sequence is TGTGCCATCAGACCCGGACAGGATTCGGCTAATGAAAAACTGTTTTTT. Translating it yields CAIRPGQDSANEKLFF.

On this clonotype: Possible read error: a much larger clone is one base away. This chain uses TRBV20-1 with TRBJ2-1, with a weak D call TRBD2 (6 bases). Germline V gene data show CDR1 as DFQATT and CDR2 as SNEGSKA (reference sequence). The CDR3 is 15 amino acids. DNA for the CDR3: TGCAGTGCTAGAGATCTAGCGAGCTCCTACAATGAGCATTTCTTC. It encodes CSARDLASSYNEHFF.

This clonotype showed up just a few times. The V call is TRBV28, the J call TRBJ2-1; D uncertain. The CDR3 runs to 15 residues. Germline values: CDR1 MDHEN, CDR2 SYDVKM. Between the trimmed V and J ends, which lost 3 bases and 3 bases, there was a span of 12 bases. The CDR3 loop is CASSFGPDLYNEQFF. CDR3 sequence (DNA): TGTGCCAGCAGTTTTGGCCCGGACCTCTACAATGAGCAGTTCTTC.

Concerning this clonotype: The final CDR3 position lacks the conserved phenylalanine or tryptophan, pointing to a likely read error. No DNA is shown, since the ends of the CDR3 on it are uncertain; the CDR3 is the one TCRdb lists. The V and J genes are TRBV27 and TRBJ2-5. Germline V lookup: CDR1 MNHEY, CDR2 SMNVEV (reference sequence). Including both end residues, the CDR3 is 8 amino acids long. The CDR3 spells CASSLKVS.